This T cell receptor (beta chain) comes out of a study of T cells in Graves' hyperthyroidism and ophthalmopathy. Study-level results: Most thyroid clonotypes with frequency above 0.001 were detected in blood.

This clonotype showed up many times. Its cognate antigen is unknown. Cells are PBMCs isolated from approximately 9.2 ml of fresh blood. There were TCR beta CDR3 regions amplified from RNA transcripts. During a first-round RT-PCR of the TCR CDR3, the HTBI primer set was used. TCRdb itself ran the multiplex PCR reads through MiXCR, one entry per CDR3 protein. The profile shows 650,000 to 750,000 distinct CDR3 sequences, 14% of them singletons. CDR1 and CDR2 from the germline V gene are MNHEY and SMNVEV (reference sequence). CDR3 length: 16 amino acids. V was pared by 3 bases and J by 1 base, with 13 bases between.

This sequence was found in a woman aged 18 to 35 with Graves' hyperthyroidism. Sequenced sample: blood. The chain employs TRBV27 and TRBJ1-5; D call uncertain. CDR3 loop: CASSFPDTGSNQPQHF. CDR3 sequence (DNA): TGTGCCAGCAGTTTCCCCGACACTGGCAGCAATCAGCCCCAGCATTTT.